This TCR beta chain was captured in a study of CD8+ T cells in alopecia areata (dated by TCRdb to the late 2010s). Context from the whole study: Treated patients were enrolled in an open-label pilot trial of oral tofacitinib at 5 to 10 mg twice daily for moderate-to-severe alopecia areata. Tofacitinib was administered for 6 to 18 months, and 6 months of follow-up off drug were then conducted to assess delayed response and recurrence. Disease severity in treated patients was measured with the SALT score, which quantifies the percentage of affected scalp surface area. High-throughput TCRbeta sequencing was used to examine T cell clonal expansion in alopecia areata in both the C3H/HeJ mouse model and human patients. Human TCRbeta sequencing covered scalp tissue and sorted CD4+ and CD8+ peripheral blood T cells from patchy and totalis/universalis alopecia areata patients and healthy controls. Patients on tofacitinib were biopsied at baseline and after 4 and 24 weeks of treatment, and several of the patients also had a later scalp biopsy. Scalp clonality was compared across normal scalp (n=4), patchy alopecia areata scalp (n=8), and alopecia totalis/universalis scalp (n=8). RNA was obtained with the PAXgene miRNA kit for fixed scalp, the miRNeasy kit for PBMCs, and the RNeasy kit for mouse skin. Amplification of TCRbeta CDR3 regions was done by immunoSEQ multiplex PCR using 35 Vbeta forward primers and 13 Jbeta reverse primers. Results the study describes overall, beyond this receptor: Scalp clonality and the number of expanded CD8+ clones among the top 100 scalp clones were significantly decreased by tofacitinib. Because the treated cohort was small and had only one nonresponder, larger studies are needed to examine links between baseline CD8+ expansion and response. Higher clonality and more expanded CD8+ clones were observed in lesional scalp than in normal scalp, particularly in alopecia totalis/universalis, a finding suggestive of antigenic drive. Compared with mice, TCR sequences shared between patients were less clear, possibly partly because of HLA diversity across the patient population. Scalp TCR repertoire analysis is complicated because resident alphabeta T cells in normal human skin are also sequenced, whereas mouse skin is dominated by gammadelta T cells. Many expanded lesional clones persisted in scalp and blood during tofacitinib treatment, which may partly explain relapse after stopping treatment.

This clone has more than one count but fewer than ten. Its antigen is unknown. No clone much larger than this one lies a single base away; base qualities are absent. To prepare the library, the immunoSEQ multiplex PCR assay was applied. RNA was extracted from all samples and reverse transcribed into cDNA as template for TCR sequencing. First-strand cDNA was synthesized using SuperScript III with a 2:1 mix of oligo-dT and random hexamers. A synthetic immune receptor repertoire was used to gauge amplification bias, and whatever bias remained was removed computationally. Turning to the authors' computational methods: After raw reads were preprocessed to remove errors, the CDR3 was defined following IMGT conventions as running from the conserved cysteine to phenylalanine. To get clonality, Shannon entropy was normalized by log2 of the number of productive unique TCRs and the result was subtracted from 1. CD4 or CD8 identity of scalp clones was inferred by cross-referencing scalp TCRbeta sequences with sorted blood CD4 and CD8 repertoires. TCRdb retrieved this table from immuneACCESS and kept in-frame rearrangements only. Not all clones are present; in checked studies, unresolved V genes account for under half, and no reason is known for the remainder. V and J calls and clone size follow that table, whereas D and trimming were derived from the DNA. This sample gives about 200,000 clones in total; more than 45% of them show up just once. 1.5% to 2% of the sample goes to the ten largest clones.

Taken with the paper, the label for time point translates to: around 4 weeks on oral tofacitinib. The treatment or condition label, read with the paper, signifies: oral pan-JAK inhibitor, 5-10 mg twice daily. From alopecia areata patients, peripheral blood was collected along with lesional scalp punch biopsies. PBMCs were isolated by density centrifugation and stained for CD3, CD4 and CD8, after which CD4+ and CD8+ T cells were sorted on a FACSAria. The germline V gene provides CDR1 ENHRY and CDR2 SYGVKD. A distance of 12 bases separates the germline ends of V and J, which lose 3 bases and 1 base respectively. Counted from cysteine to phenylalanine, this CDR3 has 15 amino acids. Only CDR3 DNA is held: 45 bases, read in frame from base 1.

Sample: CD4+ T cells sorted from blood, taken at week 4, from a patient treated with tofacitinib. Rearrangement joined TRBV10-3 to TRBJ1-2, and TRBD1 may be the D gene, going by 5 matching bases. The receptor's source is a human donor with alopecia areata. The CDR3 here reads CAISDFATDNYGYTF. The nucleotides are TGTGCCATCAGTGATTTCGCGACAGATAACTATGGCTACACCTTC.